A single sample gave rise to the 23 T cell receptor beta chains below, sequenced in a study of technical replicates of blood from several donors. Measured with immunoSEQ multiplex PCR; TCRdb has only the in-frame clones, and not every one. The data show 60,000 to 90,000 clones, roughly 90% seen once. The sample comprised T cells isolated from PBMCs. Receptor source: a human donor in good health.

The CDR3 nucleotides are TGTGCCAGCAGTGGGGGGGCGCGGGGCTACACCTTC. Amino acid sequence: CASSGGARGYTF. The chain has TRBV27 and TRBJ1-2; D is possibly TRBD1 (6 bases). V shed 5 bases and J shed 8 bases, with 12 bases lying between them. The germline V gene encodes CDR1 MNHEY and CDR2 SMNVEV (reference sequence). The CDR3 loop spans 12 amino acids.

The gene calls are TRBV6-5 and TRBJ2-7; the D gene is possibly TRBD2 (6 bases). V shed 3 bases and J shed 3 bases, with 12 bases lying between them. The CDR3 is made up of 14 amino acids. In germline, CDR1 is MNHEY, CDR2 SVGAGI. CDR3 amino acids: CASSYSGANYEQYF. The DNA of the CDR3 is TGTGCCAGCAGTTATAGCGGAGCCAACTACGAGCAGTACTTC.

This clone was detected only once. The V gene is TRBV7-2, the J gene TRBJ2-7; 10 nucleotides match TRBD1. V was clipped by 2 bases and J by 7 bases; unmatched bases: 8. Germline-derived CDR1 and CDR2 are SGHTA and FQGNSA. The CDR3 loop spans 15 amino acids. CDR3 in DNA: TGTGCCAGCAGCTTAATGGGACAGGGGTTTGGAGAGCAGTACTTC. This sequence encodes CASSLMGQGFGEQYF.

This clone has just one count. The V call is TRBV5-1, the J call TRBJ2-1; 14 bases map to TRBD2. Per the germline V gene, CDR1 is SGHRS and CDR2 is YFSETQ. V lost 0 bases, J lost 15 bases, and 8 bases stayed unmatched. CDR3 length equals 15 residues. The CDR3 DNA reads TGCGCCAGCAGCTTGGGACTAGCGGGAGGGCCCGATGGGTTCTTC. As protein: CASSLGLAGGPDGFF.

The chain is built from TRBV11-2 and TRBJ2-5; D is unresolved. The germline V and J ends were trimmed by 1 base and 2 bases, with 11 bases remaining between them. From germline, CDR1 is SGHAT and CDR2 FQNNGV. This CDR3 contains 15 residues. Here the CDR3 reads CASSLGATQQETQYF. As DNA, the CDR3 is TGTGCCAGCAGCTTAGGGGCGACACAGCAAGAGACCCAGTACTTC.

This rearrangement joins TRBV27 to TRBJ2-7; 11 nucleotides agree with TRBD2. Germline CDR1 MNHEY, CDR2 SMNVEV (reference sequence). V shed 5 bases, J shed 7 bases, and the junction held 7 bases outside the gene matches. CDR3 length: 14 residues. In DNA form, the CDR3 reads TGTGCCAGCAGTGTAGCGGGAGGGCCGGGAGAGCAGTACTTC. This gives the protein CASSVAGGPGEQYF.

The genes are TRBV10-3 and TRBJ2-7; 7 positions agree with TRBD2. There are 14 residues in the CDR3. Trimming cost V 3 bases and J 2 bases; bases outside gene matches: 4. CDR1 is ENHRY, CDR2 SYGVKD, per germline. CDR3 loop: CAISESGRAYEQYF. Here the CDR3 DNA reads TGTGCCATCAGTGAAAGTGGGAGGGCCTACGAGCAGTACTTC.

V usage is TRBV7-3 and J usage is TRBJ2-2; 10 nucleotides line up with TRBD1. CDR1 is SGHTA and CDR2 is FQGTGA in the germline V gene. The V and J ends lost 5 bases and 4 bases, in that order; junction bases with no gene match: 7. The CDR3 is 16 amino acids. CDR3: CASSPTGGASTGELFF. The CDR3 bases are TGTGCCAGCAGCCCGACAGGGGGCGCCTCCACCGGGGAGCTGTTTTTT.

This clone was detected only once. The chain has TRBV7-8 and TRBJ2-3; 8 bases align to TRBD2. Germline loops: CDR1 SGHVS, CDR2 FQNEAQ. The J segment lost 2 bases and the V segment lost 4 bases, leaving 8 bases of the junction unmatched. The CDR3 loop spans 16 amino acids. CDR3 sequence: CASSSLAGLYTDTQYF. CDR3 coding DNA: TGTGCCAGCAGCTCCTTAGCGGGACTATACACAGATACGCAGTATTTT. Full variable domain (missing parts from reference TRBV7-8 and TRBJ2-3): GAGVSQSPRYKVAKRGQDVALRCDPISGHVSLFWYQQALGQGPEFLTYFQNEAQLDKSGLPSDRFFAERPEGSVSTLKIQRTQQEDSAVYLCASSSLAGLYTDTQYFGPGTRLTVL.

V gene TRBV9 combines with J gene TRBJ2-1; 7 bases are shared with TRBD2. Germline lookup yields CDR1 SGDLS and CDR2 YYNGEE. This CDR3 region has 14 residues. V shed 6 bases and J 1 base; nucleotides not matched to a gene: 4. DNA for the CDR3: TGTGCCAGCACTAGCGGCCTTTCCTACAATGAGCAGTTCTTC. It encodes CASTSGLSYNEQFF.

There are a few counts of this clone. V gene TRBV5-8 combines with J gene TRBJ1-4, with TRBD1 as a possible D gene (6 bases). With 2 bases removed from V and 7 bases from J, the gap between germline ends came to 15 bases. This CDR3 contains 15 residues. Germline CDR1 SGHTS, CDR2 YDEGEE. The CDR3 spells CASSFTGTSGEKLFF. CDR3 coding DNA: TGTGCCAGCAGCTTCACCGGGACATCGGGTGAAAAACTGTTTTTT.

The chain recombines TRBV5-1 with TRBJ2-2; 7 nucleotides line up with TRBD1. The CDR3 extends over 15 amino acids. Trimming at V came to 2 bases and at J to 4 bases, leaving 5 bases not matched to a gene. The germline V gene encodes CDR1 SGHRS and CDR2 YFSETQ. The DNA of the CDR3 is TGCGCCAGCAGCTTAGGGGGCGCGGGCACCGGGGAGCTGTTTTTT. It yields the protein CASSLGGAGTGELFF.

Turning to this clone: Other DNA sequences of this sample code for an identical CDR3. The chain couples TRBV7-2 to TRBJ1-2, with 7 bases identical to TRBD1. Losses at the gene ends were 4 bases for V and 4 bases for J; bases not matched to a gene: 6. Germline CDR1 and CDR2: SGHTA and FQGNSA. The CDR3 totals 14 residues. The CDR3 sequence is CASSSSGTAYGYTF. CDR3 in DNA: TGTGCCAGCAGCTCCTCCGGGACAGCCTATGGCTACACCTTC.

This chain connects TRBV27 to TRBJ1-5; possibly TRBD1 for D (5 bases). The CDR3 loop spans 13 amino acids. V was pared by 6 bases and J by 7 bases, with 13 bases between. Per germline, CDR1 MNHEY and CDR2 SMNVEV (reference sequence). CDR3 sequence reads: CASSFQGFQPQHF. DNA of the CDR3: TGTGCCAGCAGCTTCCAGGGATTCCAGCCCCAGCATTTT.

At least ten counts were recorded for this clone. The gene calls are TRBV19 and TRBJ1-1; D remains ambiguous. V was trimmed by 7 bases and J by 1 base, leaving 13 bases between them. Germline V gene lookup returns CDR1 LNHDA and CDR2 SQIVND (reference sequence). There are 14 residues in the CDR3. The CDR3 loop reads CASKVPGWNTEAFF. CDR3 DNA: TGTGCCAGTAAGGTACCGGGGTGGAACACTGAAGCTTTCTTT.

The J gene is TRBJ2-3, the V gene TRBV19; the match to TRBD2 covers 9 bases. This CDR3 region has 17 residues. CDR1 is LNHDA, CDR2 SQIVND, per germline (reference sequence). V shed 2 bases and J 6 bases; nucleotides not matched to a gene: 12. CDR3 nucleotide sequence: TGTGCCAGTAGTATATCACTAGCGGGCTTAGCGGGGGATACGCAGTATTTT. The encoded protein is CASSISLAGLAGDTQYF.

The rearrangement joins TRBV6-5 to TRBJ1-1, with D unclear. Trimming stripped 4 bases from V and 5 bases from J, with 11 bases between. CDR3 length: 13 amino acids. From germline, CDR1 is MNHEY and CDR2 SVGAGI. CDR3: CASSSRPGTEAFF. The DNA for the CDR3 is TGTGCCAGCAGTTCGCGACCGGGGACTGAAGCTTTCTTT.

The chain carries TRBV7-2 and TRBJ2-2; 14 nucleotides align to TRBD2. The germline V gene encodes CDR1 SGHTA and CDR2 FQGNSA. CDR3 length equals 15 residues. With V trimmed by 6 bases and J by 6 bases, 3 bases remained unmatched. CDR3 protein: CASSWGLAGAGELFF. CDR3 DNA: TGTGCCAGCAGTTGGGGACTAGCGGGAGCCGGGGAGCTGTTTTTT. Supplemented by reference TRBV7-2 and TRBJ2-2, the full variable domain reads GAGVSQSPSNKVTEKGKDVELRCDPISGHTALYWYRQSLGQGLEFLIYFQGNSAPDKSGLPSDRFSAERTGGSVSTLTIQRTQQEDSAVYLCASSWGLAGAGELFFGEGSRLTVL.

The J gene is TRBJ2-1, the V gene TRBV7-3, with 11 bases lining up with TRBD2. The CDR3 has 15 amino acids. The germline gives CDR1 SGHTA, CDR2 FQGTGA. The junction had 4 bases not matched to a gene; V was cut back by 6 bases and J by 3 bases. CDR3 sequence reads: CASSVAGGNYNEQFF. The CDR3 coding sequence is TGTGCCAGCAGTGTAGCGGGGGGGAACTACAATGAGCAGTTCTTC.

The chain uses TRBV5-1 and TRBJ1-3, with TRBD1 matching over 7 bases. This CDR3 comprises 15 residues. The V gene's germline CDR1 is SGHRS and CDR2 YFSETQ. The V and J ends lost 4 bases and 3 bases, in that order; junction bases with no gene match: 7. The CDR3 spells CASSRQGGSGNTIYF. In nucleotides, the CDR3 is TGCGCCAGCAGCAGACAGGGAGGTAGTGGAAACACCATATATTTT. The variable domain in full, completed from reference TRBV5-1 and TRBJ1-3, reads KAGVTQTPRYLIKTRGQQVTLSCSPISGHRSVSWYQQTPGQGLQFLFEYFSETQRNKGNFPGRFSGRQFSNSRSEMNVSTLELGDSALYLCASSRQGGSGNTIYFGEGSWLTVV.

This clone is a singleton in its sample. The chain uses TRBV30 and TRBJ2-7; 8 nucleotides match TRBD2. The CDR3 loop spans 13 amino acids. V lost 4 bases, J lost 5 bases, and 7 bases stayed unmatched. The germline CDR1 and CDR2 sequences are GTSNPN and SVGIG (reference sequence). The CDR3 region has the DNA TGTGCCTGGAACAGCGGGGGAAACCACGAGCAGTACTTC. Amino acid sequence: CAWNSGGNHEQYF.

This clone was found once. This sequence joins TRBV25-1 and TRBJ1-2; tentatively, D is TRBD1 (6 bases). The CDR3 is 12 amino acids. Germline CDR1 is MGHDK and CDR2 is SYGVNS. The V end was cut by 10 bases, the J end by 8 bases, with 17 bases between. The CDR3 DNA sequence: TGTGCCACCGGGGTGGGGGCGCAAGGCTACACCTTC. Amino acid sequence: CATGVGAQGYTF.

The chain joins TRBV5-5 to TRBJ1-1; 7 bases match TRBD1. This CDR3 region has 14 residues. The germline V gene has CDR1 SGHKS and CDR2 YYEKEE (reference sequence). The junction had 0 bases not matched to a gene; V was cut back by 0 bases and J by 1 base. CDR3 protein: CASSLGTGNTEAFF. Written as DNA, the CDR3 is TGTGCCAGCAGCTTGGGGACAGGGAACACTGAAGCTTTCTTT.